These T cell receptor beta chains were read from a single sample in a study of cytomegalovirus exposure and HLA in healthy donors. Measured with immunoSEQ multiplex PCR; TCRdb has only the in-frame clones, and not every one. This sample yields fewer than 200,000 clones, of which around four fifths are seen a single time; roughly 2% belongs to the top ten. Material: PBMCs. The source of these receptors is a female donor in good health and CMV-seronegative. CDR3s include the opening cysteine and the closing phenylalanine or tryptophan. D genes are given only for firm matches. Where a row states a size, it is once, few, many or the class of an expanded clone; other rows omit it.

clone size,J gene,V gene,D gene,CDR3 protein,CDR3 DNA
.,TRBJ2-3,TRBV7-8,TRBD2,CASSPRTSGYRTDTQYF,TGTGCCAGCAGCCCGAGGACTAGCGGCTATCGCACAGATACGCAGTATTTT
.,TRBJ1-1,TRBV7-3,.,CASSIQANTEAFF,TGTGCCAGCAGCATCCAGGCGAACACTGAAGCTTTCTTT
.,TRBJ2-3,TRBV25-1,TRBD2,CASSRRPTSGVNTQYF,TGTGCCAGCAGCAGACGACCGACTAGCGGGGTGAATACGCAGTATTTT
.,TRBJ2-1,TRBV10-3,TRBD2,CAISPRTSGSEKYEQFF,TGTGCCATCAGCCCCCGGACTAGCGGGAGTGAGAAATATGAGCAGTTCTTC
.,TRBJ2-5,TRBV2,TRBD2,CASSPTSEETQYF,TGTGCCAGCAGCCCGACTAGCGAGGAGACCCAGTACTTC
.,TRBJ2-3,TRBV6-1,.,CASSEYGGSGTDTQYF,TGTGCCAGCAGTGAATATGGAGGGAGTGGAACAGATACGCAGTATTTT
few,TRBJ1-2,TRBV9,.,CASSVEGQGGYTF,TGTGCCAGCAGCGTAGAAGGGCAGGGAGGCTACACCTTC
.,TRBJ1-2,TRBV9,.,CASSATGYNYGYTF,TGTGCCAGCAGCGCAACAGGGTACAACTATGGCTACACCTTC
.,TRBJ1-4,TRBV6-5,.,CASSEPGNEKLFF,TGTGCCAGCAGTGAACCCGGTAATGAAAAACTGTTTTTT
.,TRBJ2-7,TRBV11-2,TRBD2,CASSLGRGAGYEQYF,TGTGCCAGCAGCCTAGGGAGGGGAGCAGGCTACGAGCAGTACTTC
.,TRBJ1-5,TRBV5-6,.,CASSLRDTSNQPQHF,TGTGCCAGCAGCTTGAGGGACACCAGCAATCAGCCCCAGCATTTT
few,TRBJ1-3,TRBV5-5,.,CASSSPGPTIYF,TGTGCCAGCAGCTCCCCAGGGCCCACCATATATTTT
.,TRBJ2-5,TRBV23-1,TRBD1,CASSQSPGQQPVMETQYF,TGCGCCAGCAGTCAATCACCGGGACAGCAACCGGTTATGGAGACCCAGTACTTC
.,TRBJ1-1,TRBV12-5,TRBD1,CASGLETGGGTEAFF,TGTGCTAGTGGTTTGGAAACAGGGGGGGGCACTGAAGCTTTCTTT
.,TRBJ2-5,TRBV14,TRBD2,CASSQGGGRGETQYF,TGTGCCAGCAGCCAAGGCGGGGGGCGAGGAGAGACCCAGTACTTC
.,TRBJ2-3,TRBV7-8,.,CASSLAYLRDTQYF,TGTGCCAGCAGCTTAGCGTACCTTCGGGATACGCAGTATTTT
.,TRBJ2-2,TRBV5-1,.,CASSLAGSEHTGELFF,TGCGCCAGCAGCTTGGCCGGTAGCGAGCACACCGGGGAGCTGTTTTTT
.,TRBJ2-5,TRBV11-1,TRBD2,CASSFSSGSMAQYF,TGTGCCAGCAGCTTTTCAAGCGGGAGTATGGCCCAGTACTTC
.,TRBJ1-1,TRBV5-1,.,CASSFQGTEAFF,TGCGCCAGCAGCTTCCAGGGCACTGAAGCTTTCTTT
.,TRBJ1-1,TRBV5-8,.,CASSLITRHGAFF,TGTGCCAGCAGCTTAATAACACGACATGGAGCTTTCTTT
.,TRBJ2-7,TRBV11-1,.,CASSLSTESYEQYF,TGTGCCAGCAGCTTAAGCACAGAGTCCTACGAGCAGTACTTC
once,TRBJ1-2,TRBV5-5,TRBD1,CASSPEDRGYGYTF,TGTGCCAGCAGCCCAGAGGACAGGGGCTATGGCTACACCTTC
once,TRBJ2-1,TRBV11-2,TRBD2,CASSSRLAVSYNEQFF,TGTGCCAGCAGCTCCCGACTAGCGGTCTCCTACAATGAGCAGTTCTTC
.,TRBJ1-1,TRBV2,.,CASSESRFEAFF,TGTGCCAGCAGTGAAAGCAGGTTCGAAGCTTTCTTT
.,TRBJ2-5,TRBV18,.,CASSPGRLNRETQYF,TGTGCCAGCTCACCAGGGAGGCTGAATCGAGAGACCCAGTACTTC
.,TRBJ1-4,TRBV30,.,CAWSVPGMNEKLFF,TGTGCCTGGAGTGTACCCGGGATGAATGAAAAACTGTTTTTT
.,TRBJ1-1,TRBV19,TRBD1,CASSVETGGGTEAFF,TGTGCCAGTAGTGTAGAAACAGGGGGAGGCACTGAAGCTTTCTTT
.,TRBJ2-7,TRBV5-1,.,CASSLLPDTYEQYF,TGCGCCAGCAGCTTGCTGCCAGACACTTACGAGCAGTACTTC
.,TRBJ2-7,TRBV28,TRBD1,CASSPNPPWGQGAYEQYF,TGTGCCAGCAGTCCCAACCCCCCATGGGGACAGGGCGCTTACGAGCAGTACTTC
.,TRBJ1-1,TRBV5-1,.,CASSMQVGGHTEAFF,TGCGCCAGCAGCATGCAGGTCGGGGGGCACACTGAAGCTTTCTTT
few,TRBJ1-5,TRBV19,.,CASKPTRSGEQLYQPQHF,TGTGCCAGTAAACCCACGCGGAGCGGGGAGCAGCTCTATCAGCCCCAGCATTTT
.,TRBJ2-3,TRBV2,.,CASILLSSTDTQYF,TGTGCCAGCATCCTACTATCTAGCACAGATACGCAGTATTTT